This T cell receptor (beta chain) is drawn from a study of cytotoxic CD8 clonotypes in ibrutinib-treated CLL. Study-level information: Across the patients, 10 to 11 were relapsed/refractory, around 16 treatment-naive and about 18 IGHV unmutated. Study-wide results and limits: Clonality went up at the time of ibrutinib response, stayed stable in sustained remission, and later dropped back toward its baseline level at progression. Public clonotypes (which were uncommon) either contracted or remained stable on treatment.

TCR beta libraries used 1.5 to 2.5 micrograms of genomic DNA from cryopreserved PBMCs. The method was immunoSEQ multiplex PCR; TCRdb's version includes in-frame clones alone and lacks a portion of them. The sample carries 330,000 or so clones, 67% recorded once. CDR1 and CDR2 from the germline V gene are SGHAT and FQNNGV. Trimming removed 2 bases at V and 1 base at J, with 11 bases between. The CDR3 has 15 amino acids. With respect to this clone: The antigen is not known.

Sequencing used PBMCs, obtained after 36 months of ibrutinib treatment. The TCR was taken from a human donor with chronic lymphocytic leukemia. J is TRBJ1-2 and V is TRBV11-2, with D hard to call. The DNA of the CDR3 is TGTGCCAGCAGCTTAAGATTTCGGGATAACTATGGCTACACCTTC. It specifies CASSLRFRDNYGYTF.